The source of this TCR beta chain is a study of identifying expanded T cells in peripheral blood. The data were produced by immunoSEQ multiplex PCR, yet TCRdb's version contains in-frame clones alone and is incomplete. The sample gives approximately 50,000 clones, 82% of which show up once; 13% to 15% is in the top ten. Between the trimmed V and J ends, which lost 3 bases and 6 bases, there was a span of 14 bases. CDR1 SGDLS and CDR2 YYNGEE come from the germline V gene. The CDR3 has 14 amino acids. The rearrangement uses TRBV9 and TRBJ2-3; a possible D gene is TRBD1 (6 bases). Sample: blood. This TCR came from a person aged 18 to 75 in good health. The CDR3: CASSGGPSGDTQYF. The CDR3 bases are TGTGCCAGCAGCGGGGGGCCCTCCGGCGATACGCAGTATTTT.